These T cell receptor beta chains were read from a single sample in a study of blood T cell repertoires in COVID-19. The table came from immunoSEQ multiplex PCR; TCRdb's copy has only in-frame clones and leaves some out. Of under 75,000 clones listed, 85% to 90% are singletons. Material: peripheral blood. The receptor set was obtained from a man aged 50 to 60 with acute or convalescent COVID-19. Both conserved end residues are part of each CDR3. The D gene is left open where the match is weak. Clone size is given for some rows only: seen once, a few or many times, or a class if the clone is expanded.

j_call clone_size d_call v_call cdr3_aa cdr3_nt
TRBJ1-1 NA NA TRBV24-1 CATSESVNTEAFF TGTGCCACCAGTGAGTCAGTCAACACTGAAGCTTTCTTT
TRBJ1-4 NA NA TRBV6-2/TRBV6-3 CASSSGVGALFF TGTGCCAGCAGTTCCGGTGTTGGGGCACTGTTTTTT
TRBJ2-5 NA NA TRBV11-3 CASSFWDYQETQYF TGTGCCAGCAGCTTTTGGGACTACCAAGAGACCCAGTACTTC
TRBJ1-5 few NA TRBV28 CASSFVGVGGAGQPQHF TGTGCCAGCAGTTTTGTGGGGGTAGGGGGGGCTGGTCAGCCCCAGCATTTT
TRBJ1-3 few TRBD1 TRBV14 CASSHLGTGAGNTIYF TGTGCCAGCAGCCACCTCGGGACAGGGGCTGGAAACACCATATATTTT
TRBJ2-1 NA TRBD1 TRBV5-8 CASSPGQGRSEQFF TGTGCCAGCAGCCCGGGACAGGGGAGGAGTGAGCAGTTCTTC
TRBJ2-5 NA TRBD1 TRBV7-9 CASSPRGRGYQETQYF TGTGCCAGCAGCCCTCGCGGCAGGGGGTACCAAGAGACCCAGTACTTC
TRBJ1-6 NA NA TRBV5-1 CASSVNNSPLHF TGCGCCAGCAGCGTTAATAATTCACCCCTCCACTTT
TRBJ2-3 NA NA TRBV10-1 CASSEGIGGASTDTQYF TGCGCCAGCAGTGAAGGCATAGGAGGAGCTAGCACAGATACGCAGTATTTT
TRBJ1-1 NA NA TRBV12-3/TRBV12-4 CASSFVENTEAFF TGTGCCAGCAGTTTTGTAGAGAACACTGAAGCTTTCTTT
TRBJ1-1 NA NA TRBV5-1 CASSLGDTNTEAFF TGCGCCAGCAGCTTGGGGGACACCAACACTGAAGCTTTCTTT
TRBJ2-1 NA TRBD2 TRBV24-1 CATSAAGDNEQFF TGTGCCACCAGTGCCGCGGGGGACAATGAGCAGTTCTTC
TRBJ2-7 NA NA TRBV6-5 CASSPNREGQYF TGTGCCAGCAGTCCAAACAGGGAGGGGCAGTACTTC
TRBJ1-1 NA NA TRBV4-1 CASSHSVGGGTEAFF TGCGCCAGCAGCCACTCGGTCGGAGGTGGCACTGAAGCTTTCTTT
TRBJ1-2 NA TRBD1 TRBV7-2 CASSLGQGGGYTF TGTGCCAGCAGCCTGGGACAGGGCGGGGGCTACACCTTC
TRBJ2-5 NA TRBD2 TRBV28 CASSPISPSGQETQYF TGTGCCAGCAGCCCGATCTCCCCTAGCGGCCAAGAGACCCAGTACTTC
TRBJ1-5 NA NA TRBV30 CAWGLPAEQPQHF TGTGCCTGGGGCCTTCCGGCGGAGCAGCCCCAGCATTTT
TRBJ2-3 NA TRBD2 TRBV19 CASSIDSGSSTDTQYF TGTGCCAGTAGTATAGATAGCGGGAGTAGCACAGATACGCAGTATTTT
TRBJ1-5 NA TRBD1 TRBV28 CASSFLVGTANYSNQPQHF TGTGCCAGCAGTTTTCTCGTTGGGACAGCGAATTATAGCAATCAGCCCCAGCATTTT
TRBJ1-1 NA TRBD1 TRBV7-2 CASSLGAGGAETEAFF TGTGCCAGCAGTTTAGGCGCAGGGGGCGCGGAGACTGAAGCTTTCTTT
TRBJ1-1 NA TRBD1 TRBV6-5 CASSTRQGGREAFF TGTGCCAGCAGTACTCGACAGGGGGGCCGTGAAGCTTTCTTT
TRBJ1-4 NA TRBD1 TRBV15 CATSRMDRNEKLFF TGTGCCACCAGCAGGATGGACAGGAATGAAAAACTGTTTTTT
TRBJ1-5 NA NA TRBV2 CASSEGRQGNQPQHF TGTGCCAGCAGTGAAGGACGACAGGGCAATCAGCCCCAGCATTTT
TRBJ2-1 NA NA TRBV28 CASSLPLRDNEQFF TGTGCCAGCAGTTTACCCCTACGAGACAATGAGCAGTTCTTC
TRBJ2-1 NA NA TRBV6-2/TRBV6-3 CASSVEGLGYNEQFF TGTGCCAGCAGTGTGGAGGGCCTTGGGTACAATGAGCAGTTCTTC
TRBJ2-1 NA NA TRBV5-8 CASRKGGKGSYNEQFF TGTGCCAGCAGAAAGGGGGGGAAGGGCTCCTACAATGAGCAGTTCTTC
TRBJ2-5 NA NA TRBV6-5 CASSVQETQYF TGTGCCAGCAGCGTCCAAGAGACCCAGTACTTC
TRBJ1-1 NA TRBD1 TRBV3-1/TRBV3-2 CASSQGDRAAEAFF TGTGCCAGCAGCCAGGGGGACAGGGCTGCTGAAGCTTTCTTT
TRBJ2-5 NA NA TRBV30 CAWSVSGTETQYF TGTGCCTGGAGTGTCTCGGGAACTGAGACCCAGTACTTC
TRBJ2-3 NA TRBD2 TRBV6-5 CASRGGSRTDTQYF TGTGCCAGCAGGGGGGGGTCTCGCACAGATACGCAGTATTTT
TRBJ1-6 NA NA TRBV3-1/TRBV3-2 CASRQHSIRSYNSPLHF TGTGCCAGCAGACAACACAGCATTCGGTCCTATAATTCACCCCTCCACTTT
TRBJ1-1 NA TRBD1 TRBV18 CASSPRSGGVGTTEAFF TGTGCCAGCTCACCACGCTCAGGGGGCGTAGGGACCACTGAAGCTTTCTTT
TRBJ2-5 NA TRBD2 TRBV14 CASSPSFGLAGGETQYF TGTGCCAGCAGCCCTTCGTTTGGACTAGCGGGAGGGGAGACCCAGTACTTC
TRBJ2-5 NA TRBD2 TRBV28 CASSSPGGGQETQYF TGTGCCAGCAGTTCGCCCGGGGGGGGCCAAGAGACCCAGTACTTC
TRBJ2-5 NA TRBD2 TRBV3-1/TRBV3-2 CASSQGLAGEETQYF TGTGCCAGCAGCCAGGGCCTAGCGGGAGAAGAGACCCAGTACTTC
TRBJ2-5 NA NA TRBV23-1 CASSHQRQRQETQYF TGCGCCAGCAGTCACCAAAGACAGAGACAAGAGACCCAGTACTTC
TRBJ1-5 few NA TRBV4-3 CASSQDLQGNQPQHF TGCGCCAGCAGCCAAGATTTACAGGGCAATCAGCCCCAGCATTTT
TRBJ2-5 NA TRBD1 TRBV18 CASSPPGQQETQYF TGTGCCAGCTCACCGCCGGGACAGCAAGAGACCCAGTACTTC
TRBJ2-2 once TRBD1 TRBV7-8 CASSLGQGHGELFF TGTGCCAGCAGCTTAGGACAGGGGCACGGGGAGCTGTTTTTT
TRBJ1-2 NA NA TRBV6-1 CASSTTDNGYTF TGTGCCAGCAGTACGACAGACAATGGCTACACCTTC
TRBJ2-2 NA TRBD2 TRBV10-3 CAIRTSSGANTGELFF TGTGCCATCAGGACATCTAGCGGGGCTAACACCGGGGAGCTGTTTTTT
TRBJ2-3 NA TRBD2 TRBV19 CASSIDSLAGAGTDTQYF TGTGCCAGTAGTATAGATTCACTAGCGGGAGCGGGAACAGATACGCAGTATTTT
TRBJ1-1 NA TRBD1 TRBV4-2 CASSPRTGTNTEAFF TGTGCCAGCAGCCCTCGGACAGGGACTAACACTGAAGCTTTCTTT
TRBJ2-1 NA NA TRBV11-2 CASSLYQGSSYNEQFF TGTGCCAGCAGCTTATATCAGGGGAGCTCCTACAATGAGCAGTTCTTC
TRBJ1-2 NA NA TRBV5-1 CASSLEGGYGYTF TGCGCCAGCAGCTTGGAAGGGGGCTATGGCTACACCTTC
TRBJ2-5 NA NA TRBV4-1 CASSTQYRQGIQETQYF TGCGCCAGCAGCACCCAGTATAGGCAGGGGATCCAAGAGACCCAGTACTTC
TRBJ1-2 NA TRBD1 TRBV6-2/TRBV6-3 CASSSRQGDYGYTF TGTGCCAGCAGTTCCCGACAGGGAGACTATGGCTACACCTTC
TRBJ2-5 NA NA TRBV15 CATSRQQGFIETQYF TGTGCCACCAGCAGACAGCAGGGTTTCATAGAGACCCAGTACTTC